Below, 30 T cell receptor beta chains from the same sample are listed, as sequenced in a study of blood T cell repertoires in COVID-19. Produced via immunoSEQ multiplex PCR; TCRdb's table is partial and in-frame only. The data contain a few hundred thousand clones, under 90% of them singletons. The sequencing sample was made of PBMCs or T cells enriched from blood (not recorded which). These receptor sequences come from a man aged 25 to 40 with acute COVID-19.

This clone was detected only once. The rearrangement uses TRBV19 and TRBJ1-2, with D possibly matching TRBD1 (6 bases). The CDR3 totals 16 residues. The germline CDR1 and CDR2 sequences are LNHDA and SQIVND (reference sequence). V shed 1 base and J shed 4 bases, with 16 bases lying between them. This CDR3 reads CASSIAVRGASYGYTF. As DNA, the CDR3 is TGTGCCAGTAGTATAGCGGTCCGGGGGGCCTCCTATGGCTACACCTTC.

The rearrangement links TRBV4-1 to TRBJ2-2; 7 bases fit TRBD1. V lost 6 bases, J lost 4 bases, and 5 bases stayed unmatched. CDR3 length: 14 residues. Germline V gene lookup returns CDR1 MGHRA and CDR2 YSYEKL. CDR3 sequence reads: CASRDRVITGELFF. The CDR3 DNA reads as TGCGCCAGCAGAGACAGGGTTATCACCGGGGAGCTGTTTTTT.

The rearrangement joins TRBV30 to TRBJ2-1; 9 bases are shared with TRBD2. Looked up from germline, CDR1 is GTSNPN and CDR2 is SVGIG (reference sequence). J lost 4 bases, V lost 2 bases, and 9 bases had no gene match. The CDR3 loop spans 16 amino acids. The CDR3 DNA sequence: TGTGCCTGGAGTAACAGAATTAGCGGGAGTTACAATGAGCAGTTCTTC. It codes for CAWSNRISGSYNEQFF.

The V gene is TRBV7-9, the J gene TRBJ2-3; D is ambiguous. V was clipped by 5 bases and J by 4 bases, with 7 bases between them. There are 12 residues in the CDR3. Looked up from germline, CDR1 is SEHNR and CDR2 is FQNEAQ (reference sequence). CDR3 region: CASSLTSDTQYF. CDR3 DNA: TGTGCCAGCAGCCTTACATCAGATACGCAGTATTTT.

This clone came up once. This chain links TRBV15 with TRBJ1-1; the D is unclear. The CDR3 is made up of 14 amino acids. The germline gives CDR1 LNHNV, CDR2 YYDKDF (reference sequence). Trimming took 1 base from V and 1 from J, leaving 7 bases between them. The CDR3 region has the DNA TGTGCCACCAGCAGAGGCGGCTGGAACACTGAAGCTTTCTTT. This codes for CATSRGGWNTEAFF.

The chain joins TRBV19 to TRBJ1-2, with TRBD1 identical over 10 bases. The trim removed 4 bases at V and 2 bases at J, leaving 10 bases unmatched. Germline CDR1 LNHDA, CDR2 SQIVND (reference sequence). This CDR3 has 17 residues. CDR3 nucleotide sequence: TGTGCCAGTAGTACGAGACAGGGGGCGAGTCGAAACTATGGCTACACCTTC. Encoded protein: CASSTRQGASRNYGYTF.

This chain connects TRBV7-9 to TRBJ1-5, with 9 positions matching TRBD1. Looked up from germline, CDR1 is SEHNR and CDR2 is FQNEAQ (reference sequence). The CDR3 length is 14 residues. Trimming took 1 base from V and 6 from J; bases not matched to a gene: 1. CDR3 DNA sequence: TGTGCCAGCAGCTTAGGGACAGGGGTTCAGCCCCAGCATTTT. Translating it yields CASSLGTGVQPQHF.

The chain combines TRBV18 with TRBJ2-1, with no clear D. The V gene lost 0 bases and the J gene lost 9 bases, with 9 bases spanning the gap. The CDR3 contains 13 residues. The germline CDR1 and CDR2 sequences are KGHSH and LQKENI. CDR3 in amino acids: CASSPPIPSEQFF. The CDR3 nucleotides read TGTGCCAGCTCACCACCGATCCCCAGTGAGCAGTTCTTC.

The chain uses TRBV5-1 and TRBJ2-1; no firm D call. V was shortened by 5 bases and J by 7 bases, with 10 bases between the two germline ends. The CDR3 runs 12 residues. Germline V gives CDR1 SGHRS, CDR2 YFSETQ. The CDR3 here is CASSFERNEQFF. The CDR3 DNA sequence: TGCGCCAGCAGTTTCGAGAGGAATGAGCAGTTCTTC.

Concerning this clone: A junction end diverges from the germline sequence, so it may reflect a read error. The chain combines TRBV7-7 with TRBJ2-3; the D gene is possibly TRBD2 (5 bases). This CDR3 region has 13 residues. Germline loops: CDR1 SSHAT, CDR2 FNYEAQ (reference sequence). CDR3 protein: CASSLGGTDTQYF. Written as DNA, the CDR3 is TGTGCTAGCAGCTTGGGAGGCACAGATACGCAGTATTTT.

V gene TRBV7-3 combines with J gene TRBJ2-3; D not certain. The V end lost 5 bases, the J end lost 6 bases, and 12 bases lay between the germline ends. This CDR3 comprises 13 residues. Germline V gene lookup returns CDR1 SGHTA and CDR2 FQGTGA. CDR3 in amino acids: CASSARLDDTQYF. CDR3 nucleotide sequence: TGTGCCAGCAGCGCCAGACTCGATGATACGCAGTATTTT.

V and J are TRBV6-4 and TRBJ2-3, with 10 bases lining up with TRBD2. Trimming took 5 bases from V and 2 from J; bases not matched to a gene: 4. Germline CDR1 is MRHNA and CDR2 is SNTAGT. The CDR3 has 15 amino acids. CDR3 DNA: TGTGCCAGCAGTTCCGGGACTAGCGACACAGATACGCAGTATTTT. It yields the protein CASSSGTSDTDTQYF.

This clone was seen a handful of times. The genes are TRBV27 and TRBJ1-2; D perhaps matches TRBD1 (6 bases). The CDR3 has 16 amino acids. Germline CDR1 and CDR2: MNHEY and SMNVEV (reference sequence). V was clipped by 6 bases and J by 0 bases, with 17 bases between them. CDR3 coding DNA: TGTGCCAGCAGGCTGGGGGCCCAGACCGCTAACTATGGCTACACCTTC. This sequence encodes CASRLGAQTANYGYTF.

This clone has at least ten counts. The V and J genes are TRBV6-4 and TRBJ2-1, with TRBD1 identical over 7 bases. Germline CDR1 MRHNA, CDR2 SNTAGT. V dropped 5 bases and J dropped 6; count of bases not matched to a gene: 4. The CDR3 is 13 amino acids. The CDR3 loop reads CASSPDRVNEQFF. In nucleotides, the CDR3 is TGTGCCAGCAGTCCCGACAGGGTCAATGAGCAGTTCTTC.

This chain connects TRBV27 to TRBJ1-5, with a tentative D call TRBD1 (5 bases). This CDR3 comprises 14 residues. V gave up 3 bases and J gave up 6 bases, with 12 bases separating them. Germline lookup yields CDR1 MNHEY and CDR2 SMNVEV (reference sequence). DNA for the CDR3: TGTGCCAGCAGTTTCATTCAGGGCAGTCAGCCCCAGCATTTT. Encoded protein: CASSFIQGSQPQHF.

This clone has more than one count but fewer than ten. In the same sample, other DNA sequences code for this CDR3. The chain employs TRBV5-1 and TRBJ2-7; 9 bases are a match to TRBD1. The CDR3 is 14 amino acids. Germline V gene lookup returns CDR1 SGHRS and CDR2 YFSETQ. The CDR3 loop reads CASSPGTGSYEQYV. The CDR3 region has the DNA TGTGCCAGCAGCCCGGGGACAGGGAGCTACGAGCAGTACGTC.

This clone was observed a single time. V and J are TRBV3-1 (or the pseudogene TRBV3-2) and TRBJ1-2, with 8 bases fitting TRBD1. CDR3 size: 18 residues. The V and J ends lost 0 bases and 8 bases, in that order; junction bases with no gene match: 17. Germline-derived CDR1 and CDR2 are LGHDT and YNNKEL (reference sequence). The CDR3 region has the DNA TGTGCCAGCAGCCAAGATACAGTCACGAAAGGGACAGGCGGAGGCTACACCTTC. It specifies CASSQDTVTKGTGGGYTF.

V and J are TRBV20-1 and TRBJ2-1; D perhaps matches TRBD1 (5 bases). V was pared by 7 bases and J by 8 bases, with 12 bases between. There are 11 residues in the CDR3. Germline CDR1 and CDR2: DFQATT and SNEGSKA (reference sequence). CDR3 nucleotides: TGCAGTGTCAGAAGGGGTGATGAGCAGTTCTTC. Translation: CSVRRGDEQFF.

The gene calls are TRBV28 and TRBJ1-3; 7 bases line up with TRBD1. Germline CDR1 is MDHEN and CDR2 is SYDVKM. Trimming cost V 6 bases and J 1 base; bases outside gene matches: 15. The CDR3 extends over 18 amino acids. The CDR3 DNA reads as TGTGCCAGCAGCCCTCCCGCGGTGGGACAGAAGTCTGGAAACACCATATATTTT. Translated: CASSPPAVGQKSGNTIYF.

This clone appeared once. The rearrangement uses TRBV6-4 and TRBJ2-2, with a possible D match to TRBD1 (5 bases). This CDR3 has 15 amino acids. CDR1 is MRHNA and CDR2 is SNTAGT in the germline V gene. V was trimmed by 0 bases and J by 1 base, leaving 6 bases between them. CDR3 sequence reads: CASSDSTENTGELFF. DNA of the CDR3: TGTGCCAGCAGTGACTCGACAGAGAACACCGGGGAGCTGTTTTTT.

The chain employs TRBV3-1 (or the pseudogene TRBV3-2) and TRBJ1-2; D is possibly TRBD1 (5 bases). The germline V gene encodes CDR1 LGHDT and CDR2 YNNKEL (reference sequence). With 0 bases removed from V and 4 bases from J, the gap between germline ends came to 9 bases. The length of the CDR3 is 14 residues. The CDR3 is CASSQDTGLYGYTF. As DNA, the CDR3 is TGTGCCAGCAGCCAAGATACGGGACTCTATGGCTACACCTTC.

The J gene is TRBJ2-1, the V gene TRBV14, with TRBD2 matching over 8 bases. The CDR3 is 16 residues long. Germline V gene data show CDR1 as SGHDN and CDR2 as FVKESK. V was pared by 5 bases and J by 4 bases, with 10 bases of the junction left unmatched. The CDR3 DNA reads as TGTGCCAGCAGCTGGTATGGGGCTAGCGGGTACAATGAGCAGTTCTTC. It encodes CASSWYGASGYNEQFF. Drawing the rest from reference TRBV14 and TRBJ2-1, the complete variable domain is EAGVTQFPSHSVIEKGQTVTLRCDPISGHDNLYWYRRVMGKEIKFLLHFVKESKQDESGMPNNRFLAERTGGTYSTLKVQPAELEDSGVYFCASSWYGASGYNEQFFGPGTRLTVL.

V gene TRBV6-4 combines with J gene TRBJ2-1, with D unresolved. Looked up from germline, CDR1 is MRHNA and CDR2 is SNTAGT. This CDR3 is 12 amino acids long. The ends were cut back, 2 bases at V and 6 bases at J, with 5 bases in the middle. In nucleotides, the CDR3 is TGTGCCAGCAGTGACGAGCTCAATGAGCAGTTCTTC. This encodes CASSDELNEQFF.

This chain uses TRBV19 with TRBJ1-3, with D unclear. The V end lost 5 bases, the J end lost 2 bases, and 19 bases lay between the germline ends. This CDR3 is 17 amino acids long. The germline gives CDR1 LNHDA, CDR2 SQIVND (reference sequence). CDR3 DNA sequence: TGTGCCAGTAGTCCATATTTTCCGGCTAGAACTGGAAACACCATATATTTT. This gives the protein CASSPYFPARTGNTIYF.

CDR3 sequence reads: CASSKTGEGANVLTF. The CDR3 DNA sequence: TGTGCCAGCAGTAAGACAGGGGAAGGGGCCAACGTCCTGACTTTC. This chain links TRBV6-5 with TRBJ2-6, with TRBD1 matching 8 bases. The CDR3 has 15 residues. Germline V gene lookup returns CDR1 MNHEY and CDR2 SVGAGI. The V gene end was trimmed by 5 bases and the J gene end by 4 bases; junction bases not matched to a gene: 4.

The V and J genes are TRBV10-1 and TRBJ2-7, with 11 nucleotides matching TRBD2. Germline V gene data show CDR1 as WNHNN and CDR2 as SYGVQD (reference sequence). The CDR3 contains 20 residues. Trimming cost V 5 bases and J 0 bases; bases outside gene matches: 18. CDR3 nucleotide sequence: TGCGCCAGCAGTATGACTAGCGGGGCTTCGACTGAATCGAGCTCCTACGAGCAGTACGTC. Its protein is CASSMTSGASTESSSYEQYV.

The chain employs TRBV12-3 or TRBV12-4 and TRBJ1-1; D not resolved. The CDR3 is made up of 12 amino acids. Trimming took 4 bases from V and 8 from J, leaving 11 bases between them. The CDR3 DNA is TGTGCCAGCAGTTCACGAAAACAAGAAGCTTTCTTT. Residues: CASSSRKQEAFF.

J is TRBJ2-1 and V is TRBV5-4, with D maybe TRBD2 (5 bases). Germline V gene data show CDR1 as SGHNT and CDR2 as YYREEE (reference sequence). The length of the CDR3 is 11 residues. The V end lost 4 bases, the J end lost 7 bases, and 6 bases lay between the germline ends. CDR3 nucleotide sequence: TGTGCCAGCAGCACGGGGAATGAGCAGTTCTTC. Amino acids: CASSTGNEQFF.

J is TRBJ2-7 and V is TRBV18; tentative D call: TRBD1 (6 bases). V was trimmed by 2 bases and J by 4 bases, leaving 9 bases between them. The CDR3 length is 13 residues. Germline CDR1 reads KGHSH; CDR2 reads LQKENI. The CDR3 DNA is TGTGCCAGCTCACCAAACAGGGAATACGAGCAGTACGTC. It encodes CASSPNREYEQYV.

CDR3 sequence: CASGPNQPQHF. The CDR3 DNA reads TGTGCCAGCGGGCCTAATCAGCCCCAGCATTTT. The chain joins TRBV2 to TRBJ1-5; no definite D call. CDR1 SNHLY and CDR2 FYNNEI come from the germline V gene. The CDR3 has 11 amino acids. V was shortened by 8 bases and J by 4 bases, with 6 bases between the two germline ends.